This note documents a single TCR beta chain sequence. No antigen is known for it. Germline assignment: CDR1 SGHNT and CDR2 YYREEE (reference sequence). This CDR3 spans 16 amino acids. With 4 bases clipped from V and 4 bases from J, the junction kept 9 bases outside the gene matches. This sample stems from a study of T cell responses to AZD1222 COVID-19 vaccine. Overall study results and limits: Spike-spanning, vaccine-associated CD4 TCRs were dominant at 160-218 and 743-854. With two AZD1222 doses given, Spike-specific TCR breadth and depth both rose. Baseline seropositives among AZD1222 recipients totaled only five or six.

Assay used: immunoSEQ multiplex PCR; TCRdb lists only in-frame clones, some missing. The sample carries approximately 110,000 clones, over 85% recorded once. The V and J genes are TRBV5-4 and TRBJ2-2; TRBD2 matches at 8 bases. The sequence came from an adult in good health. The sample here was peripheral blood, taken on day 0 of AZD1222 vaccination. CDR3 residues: CASSPGGTRSTGELFF. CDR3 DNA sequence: TGTGCCAGCAGCCCAGGCGGGACTAGAAGCACCGGGGAGCTGTTTTTT. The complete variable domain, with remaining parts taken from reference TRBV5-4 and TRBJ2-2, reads ETGVTQSPTHLIKTRGQQVTLRCSSQSGHNTVSWYQQALGQGPQFIFQYYREEENGRGNFPPRFSGLQFPNYSSELNVNALELDDSALYLCASSPGGTRSTGELFFGEGSRLTVL.